The 24 T cell receptor beta chains presented below share a single source sample, sequenced in a study of T cell repertoires in cytomegalovirus infection. For these TCRs, the target antigens are not known. TCRdb reprocessed the reads with MiXCR, giving one entry per CDR3 protein. Of 650,000 to 900,000 distinct CDR3 sequences in the sample, approximately 32% were seen once. Sequencing was performed on cultured CD8+ T cells from PBMCs, taken from culture after CMV antigen stimulation. Every receptor here comes from a human donor in good health (CMV status not recorded). Some clones in this sample may be carry-over from other donors' samples.

This chain connects TRBV9 to TRBJ1-2; D unresolved. The CDR3 is 12 amino acids. V lost 4 bases, J lost 9 bases, and 13 bases lay in between. Per germline, CDR1 SGDLS and CDR2 YYNGEE. As DNA, the CDR3 is TGTGCCAGCAGCCAACAAGGCCCGCGCTACACCTTC. This codes for CASSQQGPRYTF.

This clonotype was detected only a few times. The genes are TRBV11-3 and TRBJ2-5; D remains ambiguous. The V gene lost 3 bases and the J gene lost 3 bases, with 8 bases spanning the gap. Looked up from germline, CDR1 is SGHNT and CDR2 is YENEEA. This CDR3 region has 13 residues. Here the CDR3 reads CASSFTPEETQYF. CDR3 DNA: TGTGCCAGCAGCTTCACCCCCGAAGAGACCCAGTACTTC.

The V gene is TRBV6-5, the J gene TRBJ2-6; 10 nucleotides line up with TRBD1. This CDR3 contains 18 residues. CDR1 is MNHEY, CDR2 SVGAGI, per germline. V lost 0 bases and J lost 0; bases outside the gene matches: 2. This CDR3 is CASSYSRTGGSGANVLTF. The DNA of the CDR3 is TGTGCCAGCAGTTACTCTAGGACAGGGGGCTCTGGGGCCAACGTCCTGACTTTC.

Only a few counts were recorded for this clonotype. J is TRBJ2-1 and V is TRBV7-6, with D unclear. This CDR3 has 18 amino acids. With 2 bases removed from V and 0 bases from J, the gap between germline ends came to 17 bases. Per germline, CDR1 SGHVS and CDR2 FNYEAQ. In nucleotides, the CDR3 is TGTGCCAGCAGCTTATTATTTGTTGAGCGTAACTCCTACAATGAGCAGTTCTTC. Translation gives CASSLLFVERNSYNEQFF.

The genes are TRBV5-5 and TRBJ2-1; possible D gene TRBD2, 5 bases. Trimming left V 4 bases short and J 1 base short, with 18 bases between. Germline CDR1 and CDR2: SGHKS and YYEKEE (reference sequence). The CDR3 is 17 amino acids. The CDR3 is CASSVPGFRSSYNEQFF. In DNA, the CDR3 is TGTGCCAGCAGCGTCCCGGGGTTTAGATCTTCCTACAATGAGCAGTTCTTC.

This sequence joins TRBV11-2 and TRBJ2-1; D tentatively reads TRBD1 or TRBD2 (6 bases each). V was trimmed by 0 bases and J by 3 bases, leaving 15 bases between them. The V gene's germline CDR1 is SGHAT and CDR2 FQNNGV. This CDR3 contains 17 residues. This CDR3 reads CASSLDPPGAYYNEQFF. The DNA of the CDR3 is TGTGCCAGCAGCTTAGACCCGCCGGGGGCCTACTACAATGAGCAGTTCTTC.

This clonotype was seen a handful of times. The rearrangement uses TRBV10-3 and TRBJ2-2; 11 bases line up with TRBD1. Germline V gene data show CDR1 as ENHRY and CDR2 as SYGVKD. CDR3 length equals 15 residues. V lost 7 bases to trimming and J lost 8 bases; unmatched junction nucleotides: 9. The CDR3, as DNA: TGTGCCATCACTCCAGGACAGGGGGCTATAGGGGAGCTGTTTTTT. Translation gives CAITPGQGAIGELFF.

The genes are TRBV7-9 and TRBJ2-1; D not certain. This CDR3 has 15 amino acids. Germline CDR1 and CDR2: SEHNR and FQNEAQ (reference sequence). V lost 5 bases and J 5 bases, leaving 16 bases between the germline ends. The DNA for the CDR3 is TGTGCCAGCAGCCCCCTAGGGTCCGTCCACAATGAGCAGTTCTTC. This encodes CASSPLGSVHNEQFF.

The genes are TRBV6-2 or TRBV6-3 and TRBJ1-2; TRBD1 matches 10 bases. Unmatched junction bases numbered 10, after V lost 3 bases and J lost 6 bases. The germline CDR1 and CDR2 sequences are MNHEY and SVGEGT. This CDR3 comprises 16 residues. The CDR3: CASSYRAGQGFDGYTF. The CDR3 DNA sequence: TGTGCCAGCAGTTATCGTGCGGGACAGGGGTTCGATGGCTACACCTTC.

This clonotype was seen more than once but under ten times. The DNA for the CDR3 is TGTGCCAGTGCCGACCCCCTAGCGGGGGCCAGCACAGATACGCAGTATTTT. This encodes CASADPLAGASTDTQYF. The V and J genes are TRBV28 and TRBJ2-3; 10 bases agree with TRBD2. Trimming removed 9 bases from V and 0 bases from J; junction bases left unmatched: 12. This CDR3 is built from 17 residues. The germline gives CDR1 MDHEN, CDR2 SYDVKM.

This clonotype was recorded a few times. The chain uses TRBV6-5 and TRBJ1-4, with 8 bases matching TRBD1. The CDR3 totals 18 residues. V dropped 0 bases and J dropped 7; count of bases not matched to a gene: 13. Germline lookup yields CDR1 MNHEY and CDR2 SVGAGI. Here the CDR3 reads CASSYSLGATGDPEKLFF. As DNA, the CDR3 is TGTGCCAGCAGTTACTCGTTAGGGGCGACAGGGGATCCTGAAAAACTGTTTTTT.

The rearrangement uses TRBV20-1 and TRBJ2-1; D gene unclear. CDR3 size: 16 residues. V was pared by 0 bases and J by 1 base, with 13 bases between. Germline loops: CDR1 DFQATT, CDR2 SNEGSKA (reference sequence). The CDR3 loop reads CSARESPSRSYNEQFF. In nucleotides, the CDR3 is TGCAGTGCTAGAGAGTCACCTTCGAGGTCCTACAATGAGCAGTTCTTC.

There are many counts of this clonotype. The rearrangement joins TRBV7-9 to TRBJ2-1; the match to TRBD2 covers 10 bases. The CDR3 runs 14 residues. The V gene end was trimmed by 5 bases and the J gene end by 11 bases; junction bases not matched to a gene: 9. Germline V gene lookup returns CDR1 SEHNR and CDR2 FQNEAQ (reference sequence). The CDR3 nucleotides read TGTGCCAGCAGCCCCCCAGCGGGGGGGCCTAAGCAGTTCTTC. It encodes CASSPPAGGPKQFF.

This clonotype occurred a few times. The gene calls are TRBV6-1 and TRBJ1-5; TRBD1 agrees at 8 bases. V lost 5 bases, J lost 1 base, and 4 bases stayed unmatched. Germline V gene sequence: CDR1 MNHNS, CDR2 SASEGT. This CDR3 region has 15 residues. The CDR3 sequence is CASSRQGPSNQPQHF. The CDR3 nucleotides are TGTGCCAGCAGTCGACAGGGGCCCAGCAATCAGCCCCAGCATTTT.

The chain employs TRBV20-1 and TRBJ1-5; D gene ambiguous. V was clipped by 3 bases and J by 0 bases, with 6 bases between them. CDR1 is DFQATT and CDR2 is SNEGSKA in the germline V gene (reference sequence). The CDR3 totals 13 residues. CDR3 region: CSASSFSNQPQHF. Here the CDR3 DNA reads TGCAGTGCTAGTAGCTTTAGCAATCAGCCCCAGCATTTT.

This clonotype has a count of ten or more. The chain joins TRBV7-6 to TRBJ2-2; perhaps TRBD1 as D (5 bases). Per the germline V gene, CDR1 is SGHVS and CDR2 is FNYEAQ. This CDR3 is built from 14 residues. Deletions cut 5 bases from V and 6 bases from J, with 13 bases between. The DNA of the CDR3 is TGTGCCAGCAGCCATGGATGGGGCGCCGGGGAGCTGTTTTTT. This codes for CASSHGWGAGELFF.

The table lists this clonotype with many counts. This chain connects TRBV2 to TRBJ2-1; 9 nucleotides line up with TRBD2. Trimming at V came to 3 bases and at J to 8 bases, leaving 8 bases not matched to a gene. The CDR3 has 15 amino acids. Germline assignment: CDR1 SNHLY and CDR2 FYNNEI. CDR3 amino acids: CASSDGGGASYEQFF. CDR3 sequence (DNA): TGTGCCAGCAGTGACGGCGGGGGGGCATCATATGAGCAGTTCTTC.

This clonotype was detected a few times. The genes are TRBV7-6 and TRBJ1-5; D gene unclear. This CDR3 has 18 amino acids. Germline lookup yields CDR1 SGHVS and CDR2 FNYEAQ. V gave up 5 bases and J gave up 0 bases, with 20 bases separating them. The CDR3 spells CASSNTRADDNSNQPQHF. The CDR3 bases are TGTGCCAGCAGCAACACGCGGGCAGACGACAATAGCAATCAGCCCCAGCATTTT.

This clonotype was recorded a few times. The chain joins TRBV28 to TRBJ1-5; no reliable D call. The CDR3 runs 18 residues. V lost 5 bases and J lost 4, with 24 bases in between. Germline CDR1 is MDHEN and CDR2 is SYDVKM. The chain's CDR3 is CASSPLSDGSMGNQPQHF. In nucleotides, the CDR3 is TGTGCCAGCAGTCCACTTTCGGACGGAAGCATGGGTAATCAGCCCCAGCATTTT. Complete variable domain (other parts from reference TRBV28 and TRBJ1-5): DVKVTQSSRYLVKRTGEKVFLECVQDMDHENMFWYRQDPGLGLRLIYFSYDVKMKEKGDIPEGYSVSREKKERFSLILESASTNQTSMYLCASSPLSDGSMGNQPQHFGDGTRLSIL.

In DNA form, the CDR3 reads TGCAGTGCTAGAACCCGGACCTACGGCTACACCTTC. Its translation is CSARTRTYGYTF. The chain has TRBV20-1 and TRBJ1-2; unclear D gene. Trimming pared 2 bases from V and 8 bases from J, leaving 12 bases between. The CDR3 covers 12 residues. Germline assignment: CDR1 DFQATT and CDR2 SNEGSKA (reference sequence).

This clonotype was seen at least ten times. The V and J genes are TRBV6-1 and TRBJ2-7; the D gene is possibly TRBD2 (5 bases). Germline CDR1 reads MNHNS; CDR2 reads SASEGT. Trimming cost V 2 bases and J 4 bases, with 12 bases left between them. The CDR3 totals 14 residues. The CDR3 reads CASSEFSSGYEQYV. For the CDR3, the DNA is TGTGCCAGCAGTGAATTTTCATCGGGATACGAGCAGTACGTC.

This clonotype was counted a few times. The CDR3 DNA reads as TGTGCCAGCAGTTCCATCACTAGCAGGGAGACCCAGTACTTC. Protein sequence: CASSSITSRETQYF. The rearrangement links TRBV27 to TRBJ2-5; D is perhaps TRBD2 (6 bases). The germline V gene encodes CDR1 MNHEY and CDR2 SMNVEV (reference sequence). The CDR3 contains 14 residues. V lost 4 bases, J lost 5 bases, and 14 bases lay in between.

The chain couples TRBV7-9 to TRBJ2-3, with 12 bases aligning to TRBD2. CDR1 SEHNR and CDR2 FQNEAQ come from the germline V gene (reference sequence). The CDR3 is 17 residues long. J gave up 2 bases and V 5 bases, and 8 bases lay outside the gene matches. CDR3 residues: CASSTPGLAGPTDTQYF. CDR3 sequence (DNA): TGTGCCAGCAGCACTCCGGGACTAGCGGGTCCCACAGATACGCAGTATTTT. Combining the CDR3 with reference TRBV7-9 and TRBJ2-3 gives the whole variable domain DTGVSQNPRHKITKRGQNVTFRCDPISEHNRLYWYRQTLGQGPEFLTYFQNEAQLEKSRLLSDRFSAERPKGSFSTLEIQRTEQGDSAMYLCASSTPGLAGPTDTQYFGPGTRLTVL.

This clonotype was observed a few times. V and J are TRBV27 and TRBJ1-5; D gene unclear. Germline-derived CDR1 and CDR2 are MNHEY and SMNVEV (reference sequence). Trimming removed 8 bases at V and 8 bases at J, with 13 bases between. The CDR3 totals 12 residues. For the CDR3, the DNA is TGTGCCAGCGGACCTTCTCAGGAGCCCCAGCATTTT. Its translation is CASGPSQEPQHF.